The entry that follows covers one T cell receptor (beta chain) sequence. Its antigen is as yet unknown. This sample was included in a study of T cell repertoires in cytomegalovirus infection. Study context: Recently identified HLA-C-restricted CMV epitopes were among the peptides used.

General study results and limits: Cumulative public TCR beta family frequency identified CMV carriers with the relevant HLA.

MiXCR, applied by TCRdb to the reads, yields one record per CDR3 protein. The top ten clones hold around 15% of a sample with some 920,000 distinct CDR3 sequences, roughly 30% of them seen once. V lost 2 bases and J 7 bases, leaving 15 bases between the germline ends. This CDR3 spans 15 amino acids. CDR1 SEHNR and CDR2 FQNEAQ come from the germline V gene (reference sequence). This chain uses TRBV7-9 with TRBJ2-1; D is perhaps TRBD1 or TRBD2 (5 bases each). The sample consisted of cultured CD8+ T cells from PBMCs, taken from culture after CMV antigen stimulation. The sequence was collected from a human donor in good health (CMV status not recorded). Some clones in this sample may be carry-over from other donors' samples. The CDR3 DNA sequence: TGTGCCAGCAGCTTAAGGCAAGGGGAGAGGAATGAGCAGTTCTTC. It yields the protein CASSLRQGERNEQFF.